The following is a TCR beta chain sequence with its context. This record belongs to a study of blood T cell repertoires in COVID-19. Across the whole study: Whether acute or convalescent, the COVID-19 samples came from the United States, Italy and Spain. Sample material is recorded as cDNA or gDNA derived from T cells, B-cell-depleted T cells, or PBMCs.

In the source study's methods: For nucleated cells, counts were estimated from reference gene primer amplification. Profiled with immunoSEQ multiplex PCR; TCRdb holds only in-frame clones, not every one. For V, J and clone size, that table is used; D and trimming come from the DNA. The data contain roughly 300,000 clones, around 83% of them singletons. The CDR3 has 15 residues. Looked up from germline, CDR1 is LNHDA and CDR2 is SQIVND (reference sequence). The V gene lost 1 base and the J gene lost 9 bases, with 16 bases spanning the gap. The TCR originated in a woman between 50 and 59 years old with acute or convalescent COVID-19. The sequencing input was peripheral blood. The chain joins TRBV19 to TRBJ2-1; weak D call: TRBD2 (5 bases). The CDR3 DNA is TGTGCCAGTAGTATAGGCGGATTAGCGCCATTTGAGCAGTTCTTC. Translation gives CASSIGGLAPFEQFF.